Relative to its sample, the clone carrying this T cell receptor (beta chain) is medium-sized. The record originates from a study of metastatic and nonmetastatic thyroid tumors. Before thyroid surgery, none of the patients had received any treatment. V was cut by 3 bases and J by 7 bases, with 7 bases left in between. Germline lookup yields CDR1 MNHNS and CDR2 SASEGT. There are 12 residues in the CDR3. TCRdb ran MiXCR on the PCR reads. The table has 21,000 or so clones, around 16% seen once; the top ten hold around a fifth. This rearrangement joins TRBV6-1 to TRBJ1-3, with D hard to call. The TCR sequence derives from a male donor with papillary thyroid cancer or a benign thyroid nodule (not recorded which). Some clones in this sample may be carry-over from other donors' samples. The sample comprised blood. CDR3 nucleotides: TGTGCCAGCAGTGAGAACGGCAACACCATATATTTT. Its protein is CASSENGNTIYF.